The 27 T cell receptor beta chains below all came from one sample that was sequenced in a study (dated by TCRdb to about 2015). Library prep was done by 5' RACE. The run used an Illumina MiSeq. The public reads were reanalyzed by TCRdb: fastp trimming at Q25, MiXCR alignment, in-frame beta chains only. Each entry is one CDR3 protein sequence, shown with its most common DNA and genes. Counted in this sample were 8,500 to 9,000 distinct CDR3 sequences; around 28% of them appeared once. The top ten constitute 4.6% of the sample. Material for sequencing was naive CD4+ T cells sorted from a lymph node. The sample's cell subset or site label is to be understood as: naive CD4+ T cells, CD4+CD45RA+CD25-. These receptors all stem from a female donor with breast cancer.

In its sample, this clonotype ranks as medium-sized. V is TRBV2 and J is TRBJ1-5; TRBD1 is a possible D gene (6 bases). This CDR3 is built from 13 residues. Trimming cost V 7 bases and J 5 bases, with 12 bases left between them. In germline, CDR1 is SNHLY, CDR2 FYNNEI. The DNA for the CDR3 is TGTGCCAGCAACAGGGCGGGTGATCAGCCCCAGCATTTT. This gives the protein CASNRAGDQPQHF.

This clonotype was counted ten times or more. The chain joins TRBV5-1 to TRBJ2-1; the D gene could be TRBD1 or TRBD2 (5 bases each). Trimming cost V 3 bases and J 8 bases, with 9 bases left between them. Germline V gene data show CDR1 as SGHRS and CDR2 as YFSETQ. CDR3 length: 12 residues. The CDR3 nucleotides are TGCGCCAGCAGCTACCAGGGACATGAGCAGTTCTTC. Translating it yields CASSYQGHEQFF.

This clonotype ranks as medium-sized. The chain is built from TRBV27 and TRBJ2-3; no firm D call. The length of the CDR3 is 17 residues. CDR1 is MNHEY, CDR2 SMNVEV, per germline (reference sequence). Trimming removed 3 bases at V and 0 bases at J, with 16 bases between. In nucleotides, the CDR3 is TGTGCCAGCAGTTTCGGTCCTTTGCCCCGGAGCACAGATACGCAGTATTTT. It translates to CASSFGPLPRSTDTQYF.

This clonotype has at least ten counts. The rearrangement links TRBV12-3 or TRBV12-4 to TRBJ1-3; D perhaps matches TRBD1 (5 bases). V dropped 1 base and J dropped 3 bases, with 16 bases sitting between them. This CDR3 is 17 amino acids long. The chain's CDR3 is CASSLVGGWGSGNTIYF. CDR3 bases: TGTGCCAGCAGTTTAGTTGGGGGTTGGGGGAGTGGAAACACCATATATTTT.

This clonotype qualifies as medium-sized. This sequence joins TRBV4-2 and TRBJ2-1; D perhaps matches TRBD2 (6 bases). CDR3 length equals 16 residues. V was cut by 3 bases and J by 0 bases, with 12 bases left in between. Germline loops: CDR1 LGHNA, CDR2 YNFKEQ. The CDR3 here is CASSHFSGSSYNEQFF. Written as DNA, the CDR3 is TGTGCCAGCAGCCACTTTAGCGGATCCTCCTACAATGAGCAGTTCTTC.

This clonotype is categorized as medium-sized. The chain couples TRBV20-1 to TRBJ2-1; TRBD2 matches at 10 bases. CDR3 length: 15 residues. Germline assignment: CDR1 DFQATT and CDR2 SNEGSKA (reference sequence). The trim removed 0 bases at V and 8 bases at J, leaving 7 bases unmatched. DNA for the CDR3: TGCAGTGCTAGAGATTTGGCTAGCGGGAGCGATGAGCAGTTCTTC. It specifies CSARDLASGSDEQFF.

Points on this clonotype: A read error is possible here, since a much larger clone lies one base away. J is TRBJ2-1 and V is TRBV5-1; D may be TRBD2 (5 bases). Trimming shortened V by 4 bases and J by 5 bases, and 10 bases separated the two germline ends. The CDR3 spans 13 residues. Germline CDR1 and CDR2: SGHRS and YFSETQ. Here the CDR3 reads CASSPGIHNEQFF. CDR3 nucleotide sequence: TGCGCCAGCAGCCCGGGAATTCACAATGAGCAGTTCTTC.

Many counts were recorded for this clonotype. The genes are TRBV29-1 and TRBJ1-1; D is undetermined. V was pared by 4 bases and J by 5 bases, with 14 bases between. The CDR3 is 13 amino acids. In germline, CDR1 is SQVTM, CDR2 ANQGSEA. The CDR3 DNA reads TGCAGCGTTGTCAAAACACAGAGGACTGAAGCTTTCTTT. The encoded protein is CSVVKTQRTEAFF.

At least ten counts were recorded for this clonotype. The chain employs TRBV4-1 and TRBJ1-4, with a possible D match to TRBD1 (6 bases). The CDR3 has 16 amino acids. From germline, CDR1 is MGHRA and CDR2 YSYEKL. V dropped 3 bases and J dropped 0 bases, with 11 bases sitting between them. The CDR3 DNA reads TGCGCCAGCAGCCAGGCGACAGGCTCAACTAATGAAAAACTGTTTTTT. This codes for CASSQATGSTNEKLFF.

This clonotype was observed a few times. This may be a read error, as it is one base from a much larger clone. The J gene is TRBJ1-5, the V gene TRBV4-1; D is perhaps TRBD1 (6 bases). The CDR3 is 15 amino acids. The V gene lost 4 bases and the J gene lost 5 bases, with 15 bases spanning the gap. Germline lookup yields CDR1 MGHRA and CDR2 YSYEKL. The CDR3 is CASSLCRTEDQPQHF. DNA for the CDR3: TGCGCCAGCAGCCTCTGCAGGACAGAGGATCAGCCCCAGCATTTT.

There are many counts of this clonotype. The chain combines TRBV30 with TRBJ1-4; 8 bases fit TRBD1. Germline CDR1 and CDR2: GTSNPN and SVGIG (reference sequence). Unmatched junction bases numbered 3, after V lost 4 bases and J lost 2 bases. The CDR3 totals 14 residues. The CDR3 DNA reads TGTGCCTGGACCTGGACAGGGACTAATGAAAAACTGTTTTTT. It specifies CAWTWTGTNEKLFF.

Notes on this clonotype: Mismatch with germline at one junction end may stem from a read error. The rearrangement uses TRBV18 and TRBJ1-6; D unclear. Per germline, CDR1 KGHSH and CDR2 LQKENI. This CDR3 comprises 15 residues. CDR3 in amino acids: CASSPALRDNSPPHF. The CDR3 coding sequence is TGTGCCAGCTCACCAGCCCTACGAGATAATTCACCCCCCCACTTT.

This clonotype was detected ten times or more. The chain is built from TRBV5-1 and TRBJ2-2; D is unclear. Trimming took 4 bases from V and 0 from J, leaving 7 bases between them. This CDR3 has 14 amino acids. CDR1 and CDR2 (germline): SGHRS, YFSETQ. This CDR3 is CASSPLPNTGELFF. CDR3 DNA: TGCGCCAGCAGCCCGCTCCCGAACACCGGGGAGCTGTTTTTT.

By its share, this clonotype is medium-sized (0.01 to 0.1%). The V call is TRBV6-5, the J call TRBJ2-3; 7 nucleotides line up with TRBD1. J lost 4 bases, V lost 7 bases, and 8 bases had no gene match. The CDR3 runs 14 residues. The germline gives CDR1 MNHEY, CDR2 SVGAGI. The CDR3 nucleotides are TGTGCCAGCACCAGACAGGGCTTCGCAGATACGCAGTATTTT. Translated: CASTRQGFADTQYF.

As to this clonotype: A much larger clone lies a single base off, so this may be a read error. The CDR3 here is CASERACSDTIYF. The CDR3 DNA is TGTGCCAGCGAACGGGCCTGTTCAGACACCATATATTTT. V and J are TRBV7-9 and TRBJ1-3; D remains ambiguous. Trimming took 8 bases from V and 8 from J, leaving 16 bases between them. CDR3 length: 13 amino acids. Germline V lookup: CDR1 SEHNR, CDR2 FQNEAQ (reference sequence).

With respect to this clonotype: A read error may explain this, as a much larger clone is one base away. V is TRBV20-1 and J is TRBJ1-2; a weak D match, TRBD1 (6 bases). Germline-derived CDR1 and CDR2 are DFQATT and SNEGSKA (reference sequence). V was trimmed by 5 bases and J by 4 bases, leaving 17 bases between them. The CDR3 totals 14 residues. This CDR3 reads CSAGGGGNVYGYTF. The CDR3 DNA sequence: TGCAGTGCTGGCGGTGGGGGCAACGTCTATGGCTACACCTTC.

This clonotype has ten or more counts. The chain recombines TRBV4-1 with TRBJ2-1, with D hard to call. Germline CDR1 MGHRA, CDR2 YSYEKL. The CDR3 covers 14 residues. With 3 bases removed from V and 5 bases from J, the gap between germline ends came to 11 bases. The CDR3 DNA reads TGCGCCAGCAGCCAGGCGACGGTCAACAATGAGCAGTTCTTC. Translated: CASSQATVNNEQFF.

In this sample, this clonotype turned up a few times. V usage is TRBV6-5 and J usage is TRBJ2-3, with TRBD2 identical over 8 bases. Germline V gene data show CDR1 as MNHEY and CDR2 as SVGAGI. The CDR3 is 14 amino acids. With 8 bases clipped from V and 4 bases from J, the junction kept 8 bases outside the gene matches. The CDR3 DNA is TGTGCCAGCGGTCGTAGCGGGAAGGCAGATACGCAGTATTTT. Its translation is CASGRSGKADTQYF.

By sample share, this clonotype is medium-sized (0.01 to 0.1%). V usage is TRBV20-1 and J usage is TRBJ2-7; 10 positions agree with TRBD2. The germline gives CDR1 DFQATT, CDR2 SNEGSKA (reference sequence). CDR3 length equals 16 residues. Germline trimming cut 0 bases from V and 3 bases from J; bases unmatched to any gene: 8. The CDR3 DNA reads TGCAGTGCTAGAGATTCCCGATCTAGCGGGAGCTACGAGCAGTACTTC. The encoded protein is CSARDSRSSGSYEQYF.

The CDR3 reads CASSLAGTGAGDEQFF. Written as DNA, the CDR3 is TGCGCCAGCAGCTTAGCCGGGACAGGGGCCGGGGATGAGCAGTTCTTC. The chain links TRBV5-1 to TRBJ2-1; TRBD1 matches at 10 bases. The J segment lost 8 bases and the V segment lost 2 bases, leaving 10 bases of the junction unmatched. The CDR3 runs 16 residues. Germline V gene lookup returns CDR1 SGHRS and CDR2 YFSETQ. Variable domain in full (rest from reference TRBV5-1 and TRBJ2-1): KAGVTQTPRYLIKTRGQQVTLSCSPISGHRSVSWYQQTPGQGLQFLFEYFSETQRNKGNFPGRFSGRQFSNSRSEMNVSTLELGDSALYLCASSLAGTGAGDEQFFGPGTRLTVL.

By proportion, this clonotype is medium-sized. The chain couples TRBV20-1 to TRBJ1-5; TRBD1 agrees at 9 bases. Germline values: CDR1 DFQATT, CDR2 SNEGSKA (reference sequence). J gave up 9 bases and V 6 bases, and 9 bases lay outside the gene matches. CDR3 length: 13 residues. The CDR3 nucleotides are TGCAGTGCAAAGCCGGGACAGGGCAGGCCCCAGCATTTT. This translates into CSAKPGQGRPQHF.

Remarks on this clonotype: A much larger clone is a single base away; this may be a read error. The chain joins TRBV12-3 or TRBV12-4 to TRBJ1-1; the match to TRBD1 covers 7 bases. CDR3 length: 15 residues. CDR3 sequence: CAGSLQGRAHTEAFF. The DNA of the CDR3 is TGTGCCGGCAGTTTACAGGGGAGGGCCCACACTGAAGCTTTCTTT.

At least ten counts were recorded for this clonotype. The rearrangement links TRBV6-5 to TRBJ2-7, with unresolved D. CDR3 length: 15 residues. Trimming cost V 6 bases and J 2 bases, with 17 bases left between them. Germline V gene data show CDR1 as MNHEY and CDR2 as SVGAGI. The CDR3: CASRHRTWPTYEQYF. The CDR3 DNA follows: TGTGCCAGCAGACACCGGACGTGGCCCACCTACGAGCAGTACTTC.

In this sample, this clonotype is large. The V gene is TRBV6-5, the J gene TRBJ1-2; TRBD1 might be the D (5 bases). CDR1 is MNHEY and CDR2 is SVGAGI in the germline V gene. With 2 bases removed from V and 6 bases from J, the gap between germline ends came to 7 bases. This CDR3 has 12 amino acids. The CDR3 sequence: CASSYEGNGYTF. Here the CDR3 DNA reads TGTGCCAGCAGTTACGAGGGGAATGGCTACACCTTC.

This clonotype was seen only a few times. V usage is TRBV6-5 and J usage is TRBJ2-7; D assignment may be TRBD1 or TRBD2 (5 bases each). Germline assignment: CDR1 MNHEY and CDR2 SVGAGI. The CDR3 spans 15 residues. V was pared by 1 base and J by 5 bases, with 15 bases between. The CDR3 nucleotides are TGTGCCAGCAGTTACTTAGACAGCGCCGGGAACGAGCAGTACTTC. It codes for CASSYLDSAGNEQYF.

This clonotype is classed as medium-sized. The chain joins TRBV11-2 to TRBJ2-1; 11 bases are a match to TRBD2. The CDR3 is 15 residues long. With V trimmed by 0 bases and J by 14 bases, 9 bases remained unmatched. Germline-derived CDR1 and CDR2 are SGHAT and FQNNGV. CDR3 sequence reads: CASSLDTSGRAREFF. The DNA of the CDR3 is TGTGCCAGCAGCTTAGATACTAGCGGGAGAGCGAGGGAGTTCTTC.

Worth noting for this clonotype: One end of the junction fails to match germline, which may point to a read error. The V gene is TRBV2, the J gene TRBJ1-2, with TRBD1 matching 7 bases. The CDR3 loop spans 13 amino acids. Germline values: CDR1 SNHLY, CDR2 FYNNEI. As DNA, the CDR3 is TGTGCCAGCAAGACAGGGTGCGGCTATGGCTACGCCTTC. This codes for CASKTGCGYGYAF. Supplemented by reference TRBV2 and TRBJ1-2, the full variable domain reads EPEVTQTPSHQVTQMGQEVILRCVPISNHLYFYWYRQILGQKVEFLVSFYNNEISEKSEIFDDQFSVERPDGSNFTLKIRSTKLEDSAMYFCASKTGCGYGYAFGSGTRLTVV.